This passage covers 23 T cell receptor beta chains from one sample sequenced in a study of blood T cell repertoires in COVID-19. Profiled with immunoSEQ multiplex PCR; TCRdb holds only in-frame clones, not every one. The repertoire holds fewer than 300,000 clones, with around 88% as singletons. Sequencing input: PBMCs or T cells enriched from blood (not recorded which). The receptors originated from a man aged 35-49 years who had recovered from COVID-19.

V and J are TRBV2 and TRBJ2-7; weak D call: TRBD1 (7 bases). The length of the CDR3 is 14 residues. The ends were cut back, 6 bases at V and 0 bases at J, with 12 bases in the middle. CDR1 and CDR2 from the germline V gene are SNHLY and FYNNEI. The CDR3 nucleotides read TGTGCCAGCAGGGCGGGACAGAGCTCCTACGAGCAGTACTTC. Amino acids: CASRAGQSSYEQYF.

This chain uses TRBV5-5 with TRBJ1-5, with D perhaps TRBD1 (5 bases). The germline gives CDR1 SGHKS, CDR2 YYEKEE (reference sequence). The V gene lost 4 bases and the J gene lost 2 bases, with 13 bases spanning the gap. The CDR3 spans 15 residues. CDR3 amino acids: CASSPQGLGNQPQHF. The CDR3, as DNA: TGTGCCAGCAGCCCCCAGGGTCTCGGCAATCAGCCCCAGCATTTT.

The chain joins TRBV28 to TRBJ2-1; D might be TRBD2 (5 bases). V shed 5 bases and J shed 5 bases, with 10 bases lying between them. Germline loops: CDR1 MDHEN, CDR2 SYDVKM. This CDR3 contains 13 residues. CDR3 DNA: TGTGCCAGCAGTGAGGGCCGGGACAATGAGCAGTTCTTC. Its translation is CASSEGRDNEQFF.

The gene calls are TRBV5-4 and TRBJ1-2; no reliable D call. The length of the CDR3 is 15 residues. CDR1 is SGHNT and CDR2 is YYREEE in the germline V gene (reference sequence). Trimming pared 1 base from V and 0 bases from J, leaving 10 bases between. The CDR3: CASSLRPTSNYGYTF. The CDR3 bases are TGTGCCAGCAGCTTGAGGCCGACTTCTAACTATGGCTACACCTTC.

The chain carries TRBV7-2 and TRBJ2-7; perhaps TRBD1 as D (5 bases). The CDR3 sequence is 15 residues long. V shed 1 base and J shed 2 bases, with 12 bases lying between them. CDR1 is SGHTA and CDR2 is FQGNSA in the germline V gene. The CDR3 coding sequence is TGTGCCAGCAGCTTAGTCGGGCCCAGGGCCTACGAGCAGTACTTC. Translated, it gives CASSLVGPRAYEQYF.

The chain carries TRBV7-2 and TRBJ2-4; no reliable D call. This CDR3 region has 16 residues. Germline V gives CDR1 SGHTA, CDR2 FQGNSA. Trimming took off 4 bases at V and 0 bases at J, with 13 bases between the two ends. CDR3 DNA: TGTGCCAGCAGCTCAAGCACCCTTATAGCCAAAAACATTCAGTACTTC. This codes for CASSSSTLIAKNIQYF.

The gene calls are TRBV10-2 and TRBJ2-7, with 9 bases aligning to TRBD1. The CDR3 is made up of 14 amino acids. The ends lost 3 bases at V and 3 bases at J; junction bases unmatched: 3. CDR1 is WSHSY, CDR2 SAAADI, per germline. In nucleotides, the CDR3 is TGCGCCAGCAGTGATCTGACAGGGGGCTACGAGCAGTACTTC. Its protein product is CASSDLTGGYEQYF.

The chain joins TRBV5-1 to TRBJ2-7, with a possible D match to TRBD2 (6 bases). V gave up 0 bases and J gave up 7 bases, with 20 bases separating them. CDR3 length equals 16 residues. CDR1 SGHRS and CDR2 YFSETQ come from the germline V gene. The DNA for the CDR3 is TGCGCCAGCAGCTTGGAAGTGGTAGCTGCGGCGGGGGAGCAGTACTTC. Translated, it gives CASSLEVVAAAGEQYF.

The chain's CDR3 is CASSRQGWEGKAFF. The CDR3 DNA follows: TGTGCCAGCAGCAGACAGGGGTGGGAAGGTAAAGCTTTCTTT. The rearrangement joins TRBV7-9 to TRBJ1-1; 8 bases agree with TRBD1. This CDR3 region has 14 residues. Trimming took 5 bases from V and 9 from J; bases not matched to a gene: 11. Germline V gives CDR1 SEHNR, CDR2 FQNEAQ (reference sequence). Full variable domain (rest looked up from reference TRBV7-9 and TRBJ1-1): DTGVSQNPRHKITKRGQNVTFRCDPISEHNRLYWYRQTLGQGPEFLTYFQNEAQLEKSRLLSDRFSAERPKGSFSTLEIQRTEQGDSAMYLCASSRQGWEGKAFFGQGTRLTVV.

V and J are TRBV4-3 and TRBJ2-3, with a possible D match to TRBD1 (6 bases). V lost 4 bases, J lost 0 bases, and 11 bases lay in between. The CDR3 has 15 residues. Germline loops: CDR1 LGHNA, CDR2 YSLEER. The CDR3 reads CASSLQGWSTDTQYF. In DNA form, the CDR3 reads TGCGCCAGCAGCCTACAGGGCTGGAGCACAGATACGCAGTATTTT.

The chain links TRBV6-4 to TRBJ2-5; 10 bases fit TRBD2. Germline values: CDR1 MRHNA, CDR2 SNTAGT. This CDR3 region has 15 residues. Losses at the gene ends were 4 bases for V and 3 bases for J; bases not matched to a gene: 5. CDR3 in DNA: TGTGCCAGCAGTGCCTTCGGACTAGCGGAAGAGACCCAGTACTTC. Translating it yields CASSAFGLAEETQYF.

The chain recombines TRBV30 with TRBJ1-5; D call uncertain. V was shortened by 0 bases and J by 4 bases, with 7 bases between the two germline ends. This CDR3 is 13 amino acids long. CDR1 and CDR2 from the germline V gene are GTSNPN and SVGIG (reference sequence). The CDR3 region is CAWSVQINQPQHF. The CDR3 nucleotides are TGTGCCTGGAGTGTACAGATAAATCAGCCCCAGCATTTT. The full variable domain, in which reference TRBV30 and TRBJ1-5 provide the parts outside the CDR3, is SQTIHQWPATLVQPVGSPLSLECTVEGTSNPNLYWYRQAAGRGLQLLFYSVGIGQISSEVPQNLSASRPQDRQFILSSKKLLLSDSGFYLCAWSVQINQPQHFGDGTRLSIL.

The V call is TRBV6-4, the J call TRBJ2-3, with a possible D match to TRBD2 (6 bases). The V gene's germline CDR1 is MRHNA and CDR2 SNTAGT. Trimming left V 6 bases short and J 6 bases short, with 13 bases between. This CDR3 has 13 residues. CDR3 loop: CASRREGVDTQYF. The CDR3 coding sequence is TGTGCCAGCAGGCGGGAAGGGGTCGATACGCAGTATTTT.

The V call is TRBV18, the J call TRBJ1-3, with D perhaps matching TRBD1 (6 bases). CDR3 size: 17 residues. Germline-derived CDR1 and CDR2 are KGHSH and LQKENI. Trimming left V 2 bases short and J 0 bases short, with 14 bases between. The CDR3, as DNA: TGTGCCAGCTCACCAACAGGGCGCGGGTCCTCTGGAAACACCATATATTTT. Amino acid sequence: CASSPTGRGSSGNTIYF.

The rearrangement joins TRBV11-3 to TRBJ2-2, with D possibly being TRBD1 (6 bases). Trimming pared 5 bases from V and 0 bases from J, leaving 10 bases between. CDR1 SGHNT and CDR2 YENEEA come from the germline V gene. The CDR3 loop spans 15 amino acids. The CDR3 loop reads CASSHDRPNTGELFF. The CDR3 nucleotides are TGTGCCAGCAGCCACGACAGGCCGAACACCGGGGAGCTGTTTTTT.

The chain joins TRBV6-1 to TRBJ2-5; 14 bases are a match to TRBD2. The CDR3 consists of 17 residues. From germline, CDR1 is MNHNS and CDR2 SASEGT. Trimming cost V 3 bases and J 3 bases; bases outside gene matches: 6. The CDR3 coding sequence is TGTGCCAGCAGTGACTTAAGGGGACTAGCGGGAGAAGAGACCCAGTACTTC. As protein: CASSDLRGLAGEETQYF.

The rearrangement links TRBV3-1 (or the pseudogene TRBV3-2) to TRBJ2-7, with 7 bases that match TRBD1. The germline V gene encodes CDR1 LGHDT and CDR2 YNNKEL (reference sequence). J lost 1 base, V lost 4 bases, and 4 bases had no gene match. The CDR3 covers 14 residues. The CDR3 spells CASSLRTGSYEQYF. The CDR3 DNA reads TGTGCCAGCAGCCTCAGGACAGGTTCCTACGAGCAGTACTTC.

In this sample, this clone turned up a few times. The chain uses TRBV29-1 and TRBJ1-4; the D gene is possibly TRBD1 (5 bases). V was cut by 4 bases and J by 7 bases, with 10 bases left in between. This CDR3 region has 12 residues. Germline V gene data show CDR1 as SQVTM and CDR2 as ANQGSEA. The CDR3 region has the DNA TGCAGCGTTGGACAGAATTTTGAAAAACTGTTTTTT. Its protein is CSVGQNFEKLFF.

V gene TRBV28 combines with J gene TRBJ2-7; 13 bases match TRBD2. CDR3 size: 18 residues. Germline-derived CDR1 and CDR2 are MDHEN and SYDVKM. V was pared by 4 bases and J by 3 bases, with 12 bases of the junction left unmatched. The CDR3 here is CASSSTGLAGVLGYEQYF. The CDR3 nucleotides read TGTGCCAGCAGTTCAACCGGACTAGCGGGAGTATTGGGCTACGAGCAGTACTTC.

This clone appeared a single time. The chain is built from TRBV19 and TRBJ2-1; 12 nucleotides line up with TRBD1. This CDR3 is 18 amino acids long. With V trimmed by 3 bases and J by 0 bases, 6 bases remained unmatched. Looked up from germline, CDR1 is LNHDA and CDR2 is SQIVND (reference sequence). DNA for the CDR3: TGTGCCAGTAGTATGGGACAGGGGGCCCTTAGCTCCTACAATGAGCAGTTCTTC. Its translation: CASSMGQGALSSYNEQFF.

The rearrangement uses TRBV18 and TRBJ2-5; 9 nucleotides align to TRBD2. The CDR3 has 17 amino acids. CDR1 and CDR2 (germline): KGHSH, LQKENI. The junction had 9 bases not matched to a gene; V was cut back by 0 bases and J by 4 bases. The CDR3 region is CASSPPASGAYTETQYF. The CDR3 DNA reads TGTGCCAGCTCACCACCCGCTAGCGGGGCGTATACAGAGACCCAGTACTTC. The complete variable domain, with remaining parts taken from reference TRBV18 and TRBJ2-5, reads NAGVMQNPRHLVRRRGQEARLRCSPMKGHSHVYWYRQLPEEGLKFMVYLQKENIIDESGMPKERFSAEFPKEGPSILRIQQVVRGDSAAYFCASSPPASGAYTETQYFGPGTRLLVL.

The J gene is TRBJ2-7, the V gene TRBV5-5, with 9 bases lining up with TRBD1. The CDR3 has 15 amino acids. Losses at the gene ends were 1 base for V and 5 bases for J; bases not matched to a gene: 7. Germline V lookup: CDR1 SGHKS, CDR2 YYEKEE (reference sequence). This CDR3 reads CASSLNRDRVHEQYF. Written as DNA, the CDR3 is TGTGCCAGCAGCTTGAACCGGGACAGGGTACACGAGCAGTACTTC.

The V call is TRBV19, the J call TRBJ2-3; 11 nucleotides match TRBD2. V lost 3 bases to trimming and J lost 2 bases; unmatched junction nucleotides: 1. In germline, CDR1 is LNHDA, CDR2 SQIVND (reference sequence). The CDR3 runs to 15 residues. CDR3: CASSISGRDTDTQYF. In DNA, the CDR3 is TGTGCCAGTAGTATTAGCGGGAGGGACACAGATACGCAGTATTTT. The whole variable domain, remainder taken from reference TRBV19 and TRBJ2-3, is DGGITQSPKYLFRKEGQNVTLSCEQNLNHDAMYWYRQDPGQGLRLIYYSQIVNDFQKGDIAEGYSVSREKKESFPLTVTSAQKNPTAFYLCASSISGRDTDTQYFGPGTRLTVL.